This T cell receptor (beta chain) was sequenced in a study of CD4 T cells in relation to SARS-CoV-2 and coronaviruses. The wider study: PBMCs were cultured with antigen for over nine days before TCR beta sequencing. The HLA restriction of the shared crossreactive spike epitopes was mapped.

CD4+ T cells from unexposed donors were obtained before the COVID-19 pandemic (2011-2018). The cells were cultured for around ten days before CD4+ T cells were isolated. Cultures held two million PBMCs per well with roughly 10 IU/ml IL-2. Broader study findings: In roughly 65% of donors, memory CD4+ clonotypes crossrecognized SARS-CoV-2 and at least one common cold coronavirus spike.

The repertoire was sequenced with immunoSEQ multiplex PCR; TCRdb's copy has only in-frame clones and lacks some. In the table there are some 11,000 clones, 65% to 90% of which are singletons. On this clone: Its antigen is unidentified.

This sequence originates from a human donor in good health. The source material was CD4+ T cells from PBMCs, cultured in vitro.

The CDR3: CASSLNGRAQETQYF. DNA of the CDR3: TGTGCCAGCAGCTTAAACGGGAGGGCACAAGAGACCCAGTACTTC. V and J are TRBV7-2 and TRBJ2-5; 8 nucleotides match TRBD2. The CDR3 runs to 15 residues. The germline gives CDR1 SGHTA, CDR2 FQGNSA. V lost 2 bases, J lost 2 bases, and 4 bases stayed unmatched. The variable domain in full, with the rest retrieved from reference TRBV7-2 and TRBJ2-5, is GAGVSQSPSNKVTEKGKDVELRCDPISGHTALYWYRQSLGQGLEFLIYFQGNSAPDKSGLPSDRFSAERTGGSVSTLTIQRTQQEDSAVYLCASSLNGRAQETQYFGPGTRLLVL.